This TCR beta chain stems from a study of blood T cell repertoires in COVID-19. Across the whole study: Acute-phase and convalescent COVID-19 samples originated in the United States, Italy and Spain. The cDNA or gDNA used as material had been derived from T cells, B-cell-depleted T cells, or PBMCs.

As processed by the authors: Amplified reference gene primers provided the basis for estimating nucleated cell counts. The data were produced by immunoSEQ multiplex PCR, yet TCRdb's version contains in-frame clones alone and is incomplete. That table is the source of V, J and clone size, and D and trimming were worked out from the DNA. The sample holds approximately 210,000 clones, 70% to 90% seen once. The CDR3 length is 14 residues. V gave up 1 base and J gave up 3 bases; unmatched junction bases: 3. Per the germline V gene, CDR1 is SGHTA and CDR2 is FQGNSA. This clone was found once. The TCR originated in a woman in her seventies with active or convalescent COVID-19. The sample was peripheral blood. V gene TRBV7-2 combines with J gene TRBJ2-7, with 7 bases lining up with TRBD2. In DNA, the CDR3 is TGTGCCAGCAGCTTAGGGGGGGGAGTCTACGAGCAGTACTTC. As protein: CASSLGGGVYEQYF.